What follows are 23 T cell receptor beta chains derived from one specimen sequenced in a study of blood T cells in healthy people across ages. Primers used in a second PCR of about 7 to 12 cycles were a sample-barcoded 5' primer and a J-beta primer mix. Via MiXCR, TCRdb re-called the 5' RACE reads, giving one row per CDR3 protein. Of 700,000 or so distinct CDR3 sequences listed, around 41% were seen once; the top ten hold 25% to 35%. Sequenced: blood. The receptors here all came from an elderly man in good health.

This chain uses TRBV6-2 or TRBV6-3 with TRBJ1-5; D ambiguous. The length of the CDR3 is 16 residues. Germline CDR1 reads MNHEY; CDR2 reads SVGEGT. Deletions cut 0 bases from V and 7 bases from J, with 16 bases between. The CDR3 here is CASSYSLSSIGQPQHF. CDR3 coding DNA: TGTGCCAGCAGTTACTCGCTGTCGAGTATAGGCCAGCCCCAGCATTTT.

The rearrangement joins TRBV29-1 to TRBJ2-3, with 11 nucleotides matching TRBD2. V trimming: 6 bases; J trimming: 4 bases; junction bases outside the gene matches: 12. Germline loops: CDR1 SQVTM, CDR2 ANQGSEA. The CDR3 has 16 amino acids. This CDR3 is CSVAKGTSGSADTQYF. The CDR3, as DNA: TGCAGCGTAGCTAAAGGGACTAGCGGTAGTGCAGATACGCAGTATTTT.

The rearrangement joins TRBV4-3 to TRBJ2-6; D is perhaps TRBD1 (5 bases). Between the trimmed V and J ends, which lost 0 bases and 0 bases, there was a span of 15 bases. This CDR3 contains 19 residues. CDR1 and CDR2 (germline): LGHNA, YSLEER. The CDR3 DNA is TGCGCCAGCAGCCAAGAAGGACCAGGGTGGGACTCTGGGGCCAACGTCCTGACTTTC. It encodes CASSQEGPGWDSGANVLTF.

Notes on this clonotype: A much bigger clone sits one base away, suggesting this may be a read error. The chain has TRBV7-9 and TRBJ2-5; 11 nucleotides line up with TRBD2. Germline V gene lookup returns CDR1 SEHNR and CDR2 FQNEAQ (reference sequence). The CDR3 extends over 15 amino acids. CDR3 sequence: CACSLGLAGGTSVYF. In DNA form, the CDR3 reads TGTGCCTGCAGCTTAGGACTAGCGGGCGGGACGAGTGTGTACTTC.

This clonotype came up a few times. This chain connects TRBV4-1 to TRBJ1-2; perhaps TRBD1 as D (6 bases). Trimming took off 0 bases at V and 2 bases at J, with 10 bases between the two ends. Germline values: CDR1 MGHRA, CDR2 YSYEKL. CDR3 length equals 15 residues. The CDR3 sequence is CASSQDGGRNYGYTF. The CDR3 DNA reads TGCGCCAGCAGCCAAGACGGGGGCAGAAACTATGGCTACACCTTC.

J is TRBJ2-1 and V is TRBV7-2; no definite D call. The V end was cut by 5 bases, the J end by 3 bases, with 5 bases between. CDR3 size: 12 residues. Germline V gene data show CDR1 as SGHTA and CDR2 as FQGNSA. CDR3: CASSRYYNEQFF. DNA for the CDR3: TGTGCCAGCAGCAGGTACTACAATGAGCAGTTCTTC.

This clonotype was detected a few times. The V call is TRBV15, the J call TRBJ2-1; 10 bases align to TRBD2. The J segment lost 5 bases and the V segment lost 8 bases, leaving 12 bases of the junction unmatched. This CDR3 comprises 16 residues. Germline CDR1 is LNHNV and CDR2 is YYDKDF (reference sequence). CDR3 sequence: CATGAPGTSANNEQFF. CDR3 DNA: TGTGCCACCGGGGCCCCCGGGACTAGCGCGAACAATGAGCAGTTCTTC.

This chain connects TRBV12-3 or TRBV12-4 to TRBJ2-4; D could derive from TRBD1 or TRBD2 (5 bases each). The tail of the sequence fits TRBJ2-5 better, so the J call may be wrong. This CDR3 has 14 residues. For the CDR3, the DNA is TGTGCCAGCAGTGTTAACGGGGCAGGAGAGACCCAGTACTTC. It translates to CASSVNGAGETQYF.

This sequence joins TRBV7-2 and TRBJ2-2; D is uncertain. The V end was cut by 5 bases, the J end by 2 bases, with 15 bases between. The CDR3 spans 16 residues. CDR1 and CDR2 from the germline V gene are SGHTA and FQGNSA. The CDR3 sequence is CASSPTVEANTGELFF. The CDR3 nucleotides read TGTGCCAGCAGCCCAACGGTCGAGGCTAACACCGGGGAGCTGTTTTTT. Variable domain in full (rest from reference TRBV7-2 and TRBJ2-2): GAGVSQSPSNKVTEKGKDVELRCDPISGHTALYWYRQSLGQGLEFLIYFQGNSAPDKSGLPSDRFSAERTGGSVSTLTIQRTQQEDSAVYLCASSPTVEANTGELFFGEGSRLTVL.

The chain recombines TRBV19 with TRBJ1-4; tentative D call: TRBD1 (6 bases). The CDR3 covers 13 residues. V was pared by 4 bases and J by 8 bases, with 11 bases between. CDR1 LNHDA and CDR2 SQIVND come from the germline V gene (reference sequence). The CDR3 region is CASSTTGTEKLFF. The CDR3 DNA follows: TGTGCCAGTAGTACCACAGGGACCGAAAAACTGTTTTTT.

This clonotype was detected many times. Here the CDR3 reads CASSEFLGETQYF. The CDR3, as DNA: TGTGCCAGCAGTGAGTTCCTCGGAGAGACCCAGTACTTC. The gene calls are TRBV6-4 and TRBJ2-5, with unresolved D. Germline V lookup: CDR1 MRHNA, CDR2 SNTAGT. V gave up 3 bases and J gave up 4 bases, with 9 bases separating them. The CDR3 is 13 residues long.

The rearrangement uses TRBV6-2 or TRBV6-3 and TRBJ2-7, with 9 bases matching TRBD2. This CDR3 region has 17 residues. V lost 6 bases and J lost 0; bases outside the gene matches: 12. CDR1 and CDR2 (germline): MNHEY, SVGEGT. The CDR3 DNA is TGTGCCAGCAGCCCCCCTAGCGGGACAGCTCCCTCCTACGAGCAGTACTTC. Encoded protein: CASSPPSGTAPSYEQYF.

This chain links TRBV3-1 with TRBJ2-3, with 9 nucleotides matching TRBD2. V was pared by 1 base and J by 5 bases, with 4 bases of the junction left unmatched. The germline V gene encodes CDR1 LGHDT and CDR2 YNNKEL (reference sequence). CDR3 length: 15 amino acids. The chain's CDR3 is CASSQVSSGEDTQYF. DNA for the CDR3: TGTGCCAGCAGCCAAGTGTCTAGCGGGGAAGATACGCAGTATTTT.

This clonotype was counted at least ten times. V is TRBV4-2 and J is TRBJ2-6, with D perhaps matching TRBD1 (6 bases). The CDR3 has 19 amino acids. V was clipped by 1 base and J by 1 base, with 17 bases between them. Germline assignment: CDR1 LGHNA and CDR2 YNFKEQ. CDR3 region: CASSQGYWDILSGANVLTF. Here the CDR3 DNA reads TGTGCCAGCAGCCAAGGGTATTGGGACATCCTTTCTGGGGCCAACGTCCTGACTTTC.

The V gene is TRBV7-2, the J gene TRBJ1-2, with TRBD1 as a possible D gene (5 bases). There are 16 residues in the CDR3. The germline V gene has CDR1 SGHTA and CDR2 FQGNSA. Trimming took 5 bases from V and 0 from J, leaving 16 bases between them. In nucleotides, the CDR3 is TGTGCCAGCAGCGTTGACAGCTATCCCACTAACTATGGCTACACCTTC. It is translated as CASSVDSYPTNYGYTF.

The chain uses TRBV4-3 and TRBJ2-3, with 8 bases matching TRBD2. Germline assignment: CDR1 LGHNA and CDR2 YSLEER. This CDR3 is 13 amino acids long. V shed 2 bases and J 8 bases; nucleotides not matched to a gene: 3. CDR3 in DNA: TGCGCCAGCAGCCAAACTAGCGGTCGTACGCAGTATTTT. This sequence encodes CASSQTSGRTQYF.

This clonotype has a count of ten or more. V gene TRBV29-1 combines with J gene TRBJ2-4; TRBD1 aligns across 7 bases. Germline CDR1 reads SQVTM; CDR2 reads ANQGSEA. Trimming at V came to 7 bases and at J to 7 bases, leaving 4 bases not matched to a gene. This CDR3 is built from 11 residues. This CDR3 reads CSGVRGNIQYF. DNA of the CDR3: TGCAGCGGGGTCAGGGGGAACATTCAGTACTTC.

This rearrangement joins TRBV5-1 to TRBJ2-5; D unresolved. Per the germline V gene, CDR1 is SGHRS and CDR2 is YFSETQ. V was shortened by 0 bases and J by 11 bases, with 23 bases between the two germline ends. The CDR3 runs to 16 residues. The DNA of the CDR3 is TGCGCCAGCAGCTTGGGTGACCCAGGTCCCTACAATGAGCAGTACTTC. The encoded protein is CASSLGDPGPYNEQYF.

The gene calls are TRBV7-3 and TRBJ2-5; 8 nucleotides match TRBD2. The CDR3 covers 15 residues. V lost 4 bases and J lost 8; bases outside the gene matches: 12. The germline CDR1 and CDR2 sequences are SGHTA and FQGTGA. CDR3 nucleotide sequence: TGTGCCAGCAGCTCCACGGGACTAGGGGTAGGAACCCAGTACTTC. Protein product: CASSSTGLGVGTQYF.

As regards this clonotype: At one end the junction does not follow the germline gene, possibly because of a read error. The chain combines TRBV6-5 with TRBJ2-4, with a tentative D call TRBD1 (6 bases). The DNA end lines up better with TRBJ2-7; the J call may be wrong. CDR1 and CDR2 from the germline V gene are MNHEY and SVGAGI. This CDR3 spans 15 amino acids. The CDR3 coding sequence is TGTACCAGCAGTTCTAGCTTACAGGGCTCCTACGAGCAGTACTTC. It translates to CTSSSSLQGSYEQYF.

There are many counts of this clonotype. This chain connects TRBV20-1 to TRBJ2-3, with D perhaps assigned TRBD1 or TRBD2 (5 bases each). Germline CDR1 and CDR2: DFQATT and SNEGSKA (reference sequence). The V gene lost 7 bases and the J gene lost 6 bases, with 20 bases spanning the gap. The CDR3 covers 14 residues. In DNA form, the CDR3 reads TGCAGTGTACCGGGACCAGGGAATTCTGATACGCAGTATTTT. Protein: CSVPGPGNSDTQYF.

The chain recombines TRBV19 with TRBJ2-1, with 8 bases that match TRBD2. The CDR3 consists of 16 residues. Germline V gives CDR1 LNHDA, CDR2 SQIVND (reference sequence). V trimming: 7 bases; J trimming: 7 bases; junction bases outside the gene matches: 15. The CDR3 sequence: CASNPPGAERGNEQFF. The CDR3 coding sequence is TGTGCCAGTAACCCTCCTGGCGCCGAGCGGGGGAATGAGCAGTTCTTC.

The chain has TRBV3-1 and TRBJ2-7; tentative D call: TRBD1 (5 bases). V lost 1 base and J 4 bases, leaving 11 bases between the germline ends. Germline-derived CDR1 and CDR2 are LGHDT and YNNKEL (reference sequence). This CDR3 is built from 14 residues. CDR3 sequence (DNA): TGTGCCAGCAGCCAAGTTACAGGCCGATACGAGCAGTACTTC. Protein: CASSQVTGRYEQYF.